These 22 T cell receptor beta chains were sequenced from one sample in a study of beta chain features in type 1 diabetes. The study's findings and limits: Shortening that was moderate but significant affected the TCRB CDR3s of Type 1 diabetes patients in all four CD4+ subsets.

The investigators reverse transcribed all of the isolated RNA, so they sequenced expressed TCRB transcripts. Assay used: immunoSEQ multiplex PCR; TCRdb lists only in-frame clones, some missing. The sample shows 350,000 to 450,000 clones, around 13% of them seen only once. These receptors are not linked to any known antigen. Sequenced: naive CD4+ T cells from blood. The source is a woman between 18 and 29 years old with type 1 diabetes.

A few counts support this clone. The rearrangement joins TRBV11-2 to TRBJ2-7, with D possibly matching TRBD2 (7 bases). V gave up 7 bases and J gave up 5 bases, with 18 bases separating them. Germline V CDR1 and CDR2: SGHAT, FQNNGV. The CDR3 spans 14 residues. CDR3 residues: CASNLGGGGHEQYF. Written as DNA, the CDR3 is TGTGCCAGCAACCTGGGAGGGGGGGGCCACGAGCAGTACTTC.

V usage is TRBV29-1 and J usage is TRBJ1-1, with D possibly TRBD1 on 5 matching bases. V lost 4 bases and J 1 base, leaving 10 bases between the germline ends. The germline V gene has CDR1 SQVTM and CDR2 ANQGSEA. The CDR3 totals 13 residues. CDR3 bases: TGCAGCGTTGGGGACTCTCGGAACACTGAAGCTTTCTTT. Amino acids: CSVGDSRNTEAFF.

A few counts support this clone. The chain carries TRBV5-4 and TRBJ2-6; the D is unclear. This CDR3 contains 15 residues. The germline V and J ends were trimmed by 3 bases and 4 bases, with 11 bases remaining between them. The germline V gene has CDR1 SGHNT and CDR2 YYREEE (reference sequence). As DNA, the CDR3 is TGTGCCAGCAGCTATCCAGAACCCGGGGCCAACGTCCTGACTTTC. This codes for CASSYPEPGANVLTF.

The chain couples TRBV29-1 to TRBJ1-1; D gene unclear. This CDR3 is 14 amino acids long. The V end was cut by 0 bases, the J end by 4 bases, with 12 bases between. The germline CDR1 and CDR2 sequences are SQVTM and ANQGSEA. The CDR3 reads CSVEEWRGTTEAFF. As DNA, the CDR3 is TGCAGCGTTGAAGAATGGCGGGGTACCACTGAAGCTTTCTTT. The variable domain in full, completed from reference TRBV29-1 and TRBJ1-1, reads SAVISQKPSRDICQRGTSLTIQCQVDSQVTMMFWYRQQPGQSLTLIATANQGSEATYESGFVIDKFPISRPNLTFSTLTVSNMSPEDSSIYLCSVEEWRGTTEAFFGQGTRLTVV.

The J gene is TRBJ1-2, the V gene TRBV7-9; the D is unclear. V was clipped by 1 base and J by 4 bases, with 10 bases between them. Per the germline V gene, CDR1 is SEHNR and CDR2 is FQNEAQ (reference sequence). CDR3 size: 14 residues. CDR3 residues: CASSLERVGYGYTF. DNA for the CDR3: TGTGCCAGCAGCTTAGAGAGGGTGGGCTATGGCTACACCTTC.

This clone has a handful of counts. The CDR3 region is CATSRDMGQPQHF. CDR3 bases: TGTGCCACCAGCAGAGATATGGGCCAGCCCCAGCATTTT. V is TRBV15 and J is TRBJ1-5; no firm D call. Germline V lookup: CDR1 LNHNV, CDR2 YYDKDF (reference sequence). The CDR3 extends over 13 amino acids. Trimming stripped 0 bases from V and 7 bases from J, with 7 bases between. The full variable domain, with the rest looked up from reference TRBV15 and TRBJ1-5, is DAMVIQNPRYQVTQFGKPVTLSCSQTLNHNVMYWYQQKSSQAPKLLFHYYDKDFNNEADTPDNFQSRRPNTSFCFLDIRSPGLGDTAMYLCATSRDMGQPQHFGDGTRLSIL.

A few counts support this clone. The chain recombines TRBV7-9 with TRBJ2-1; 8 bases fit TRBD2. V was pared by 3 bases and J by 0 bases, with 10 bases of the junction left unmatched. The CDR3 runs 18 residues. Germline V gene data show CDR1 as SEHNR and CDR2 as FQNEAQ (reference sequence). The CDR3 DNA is TGTGCCAGCAGCTTTGGGGCTAGCGGGCCGAGCTCCTACAATGAGCAGTTCTTC. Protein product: CASSFGASGPSSYNEQFF. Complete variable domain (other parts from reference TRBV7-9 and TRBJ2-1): DTGVSQNPRHKITKRGQNVTFRCDPISEHNRLYWYRQTLGQGPEFLTYFQNEAQLEKSRLLSDRFSAERPKGSFSTLEIQRTEQGDSAMYLCASSFGASGPSSYNEQFFGPGTRLTVL.

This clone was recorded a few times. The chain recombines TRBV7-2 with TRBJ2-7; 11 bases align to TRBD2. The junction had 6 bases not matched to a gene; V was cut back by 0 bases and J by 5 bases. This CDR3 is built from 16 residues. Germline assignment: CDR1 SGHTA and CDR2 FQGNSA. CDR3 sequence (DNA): TGTGCCAGCAGCTTAGCGCTAGCGGGAGGCAAGGACGAGCAGTACTTC. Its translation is CASSLALAGGKDEQYF.

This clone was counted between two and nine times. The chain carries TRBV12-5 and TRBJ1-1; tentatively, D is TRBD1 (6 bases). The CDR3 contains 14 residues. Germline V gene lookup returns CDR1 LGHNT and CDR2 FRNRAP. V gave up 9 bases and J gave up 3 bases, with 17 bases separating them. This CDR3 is CASRPLNRDTEAFF. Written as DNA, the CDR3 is TGTGCTAGCCGGCCCCTGAACAGGGACACTGAAGCTTTCTTT.

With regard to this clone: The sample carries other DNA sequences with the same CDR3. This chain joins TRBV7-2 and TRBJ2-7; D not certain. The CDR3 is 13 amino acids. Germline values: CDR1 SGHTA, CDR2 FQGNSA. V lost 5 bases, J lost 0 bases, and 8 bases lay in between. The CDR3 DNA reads TGTGCCAGCAGCATCGACAACTCCTACGAGCAGTACTTC. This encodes CASSIDNSYEQYF. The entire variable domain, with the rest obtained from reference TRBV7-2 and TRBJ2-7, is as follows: GAGVSQSPSNKVTEKGKDVELRCDPISGHTALYWYRQSLGQGLEFLIYFQGNSAPDKSGLPSDRFSAERTGGSVSTLTIQRTQQEDSAVYLCASSIDNSYEQYFGPGTRLTVT.

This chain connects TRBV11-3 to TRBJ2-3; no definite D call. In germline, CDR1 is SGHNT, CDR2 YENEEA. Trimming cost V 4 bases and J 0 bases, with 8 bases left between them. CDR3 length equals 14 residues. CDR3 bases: TGTGCCAGCAGCTCTGTAGCCAGCACAGATACGCAGTATTTT. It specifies CASSSVASTDTQYF.

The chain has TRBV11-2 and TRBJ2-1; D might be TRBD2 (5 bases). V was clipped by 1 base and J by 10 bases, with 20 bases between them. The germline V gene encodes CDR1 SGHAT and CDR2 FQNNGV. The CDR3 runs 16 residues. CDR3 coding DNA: TGTGCCAGCAGCTTAGTGGCGGGCGCAAAGGTCGGAGAGCAGTTCTTC. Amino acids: CASSLVAGAKVGEQFF. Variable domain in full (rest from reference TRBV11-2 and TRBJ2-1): EAGVAQSPRYKIIEKRQSVAFWCNPISGHATLYWYQQILGQGPKLLIQFQNNGVVDDSQLPKDRFSAERLKGVDSTLKIQPAKLEDSAVYLCASSLVAGAKVGEQFFGPGTRLTVL.

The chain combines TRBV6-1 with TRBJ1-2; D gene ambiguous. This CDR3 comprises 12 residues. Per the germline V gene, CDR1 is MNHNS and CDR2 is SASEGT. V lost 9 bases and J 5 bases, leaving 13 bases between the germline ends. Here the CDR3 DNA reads TGTGCCAGTTGGGCAGGTGGATATGGCTACACCTTC. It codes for CASWAGGYGYTF.

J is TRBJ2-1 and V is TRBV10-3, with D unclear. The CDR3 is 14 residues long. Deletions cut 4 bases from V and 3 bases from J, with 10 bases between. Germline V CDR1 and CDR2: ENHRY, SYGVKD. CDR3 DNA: TGTGCCATCAGTGTTAACTCGGTCTACAATGAGCAGTTCTTC. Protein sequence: CAISVNSVYNEQFF.

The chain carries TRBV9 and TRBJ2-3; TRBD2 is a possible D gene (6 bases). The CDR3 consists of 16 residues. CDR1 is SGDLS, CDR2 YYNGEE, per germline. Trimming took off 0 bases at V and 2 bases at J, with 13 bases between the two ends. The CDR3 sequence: CASSVGRAYNTDTQYF. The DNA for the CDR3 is TGTGCCAGCAGCGTAGGGAGGGCCTATAACACAGATACGCAGTATTTT.

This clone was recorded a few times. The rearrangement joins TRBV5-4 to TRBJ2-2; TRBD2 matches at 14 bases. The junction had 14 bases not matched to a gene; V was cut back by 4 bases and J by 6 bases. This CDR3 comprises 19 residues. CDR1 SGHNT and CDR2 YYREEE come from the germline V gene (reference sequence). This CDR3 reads CASSLGLAGGLIKAGELFF. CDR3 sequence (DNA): TGTGCCAGCAGCCTAGGACTAGCGGGAGGTCTGATCAAGGCCGGGGAGCTGTTTTTT. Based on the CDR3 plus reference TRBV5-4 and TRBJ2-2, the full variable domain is ETGVTQSPTHLIKTRGQQVTLRCSSQSGHNTVSWYQQALGQGPQFIFQYYREEENGRGNFPPRFSGLQFPNYSSELNVNALELDDSALYLCASSLGLAGGLIKAGELFFGEGSRLTVL.

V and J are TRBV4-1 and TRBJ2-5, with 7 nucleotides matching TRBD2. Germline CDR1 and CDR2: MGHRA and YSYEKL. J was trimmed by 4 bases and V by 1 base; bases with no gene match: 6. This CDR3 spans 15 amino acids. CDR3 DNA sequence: TGCGCCAGCAGCCAAGGGCTAGCGGCCCCAGAGACCCAGTACTTC. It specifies CASSQGLAAPETQYF.

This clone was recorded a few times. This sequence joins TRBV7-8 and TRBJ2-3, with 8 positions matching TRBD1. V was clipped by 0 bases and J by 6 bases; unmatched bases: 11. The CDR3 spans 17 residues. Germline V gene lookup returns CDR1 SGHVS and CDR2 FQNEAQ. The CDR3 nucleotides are TGTGCCAGCAGCTTAGCGGGTGGGGACAGGCTCGGGGATACGCAGTATTTT. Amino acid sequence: CASSLAGGDRLGDTQYF.

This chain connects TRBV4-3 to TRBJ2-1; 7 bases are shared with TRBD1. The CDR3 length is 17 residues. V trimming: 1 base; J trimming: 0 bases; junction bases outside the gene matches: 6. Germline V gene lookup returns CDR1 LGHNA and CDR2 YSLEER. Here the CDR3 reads CASSQGPGTASYNEQFF. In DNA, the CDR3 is TGCGCCAGCAGCCAAGGCCCCGGGACAGCCTCCTACAATGAGCAGTTCTTC.

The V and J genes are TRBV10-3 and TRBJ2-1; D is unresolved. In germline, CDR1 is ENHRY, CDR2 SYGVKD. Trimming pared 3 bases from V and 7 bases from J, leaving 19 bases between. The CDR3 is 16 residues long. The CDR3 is CAISETVGQGSNEQFF. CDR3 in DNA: TGTGCCATCAGTGAAACAGTTGGGCAAGGTTCTAATGAGCAGTTCTTC.

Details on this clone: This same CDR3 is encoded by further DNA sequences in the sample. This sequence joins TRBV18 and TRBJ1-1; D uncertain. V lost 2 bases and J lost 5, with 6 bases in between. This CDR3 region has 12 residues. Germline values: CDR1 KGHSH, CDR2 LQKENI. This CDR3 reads CASSPRRTEAFF. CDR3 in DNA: TGTGCCAGCTCACCAAGGAGGACTGAAGCTTTCTTT.

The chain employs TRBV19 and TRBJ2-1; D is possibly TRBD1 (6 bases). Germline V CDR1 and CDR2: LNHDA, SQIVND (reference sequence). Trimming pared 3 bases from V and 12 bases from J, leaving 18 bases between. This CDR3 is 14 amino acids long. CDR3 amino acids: CASSMGDRLNAQFF. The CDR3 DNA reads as TGTGCCAGTAGTATGGGCGACAGGCTCAACGCGCAGTTCTTC. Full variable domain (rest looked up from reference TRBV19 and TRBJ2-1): DGGITQSPKYLFRKEGQNVTLSCEQNLNHDAMYWYRQDPGQGLRLIYYSQIVNDFQKGDIAEGYSVSREKKESFPLTVTSAQKNPTAFYLCASSMGDRLNAQFFGPGTRLTVL.